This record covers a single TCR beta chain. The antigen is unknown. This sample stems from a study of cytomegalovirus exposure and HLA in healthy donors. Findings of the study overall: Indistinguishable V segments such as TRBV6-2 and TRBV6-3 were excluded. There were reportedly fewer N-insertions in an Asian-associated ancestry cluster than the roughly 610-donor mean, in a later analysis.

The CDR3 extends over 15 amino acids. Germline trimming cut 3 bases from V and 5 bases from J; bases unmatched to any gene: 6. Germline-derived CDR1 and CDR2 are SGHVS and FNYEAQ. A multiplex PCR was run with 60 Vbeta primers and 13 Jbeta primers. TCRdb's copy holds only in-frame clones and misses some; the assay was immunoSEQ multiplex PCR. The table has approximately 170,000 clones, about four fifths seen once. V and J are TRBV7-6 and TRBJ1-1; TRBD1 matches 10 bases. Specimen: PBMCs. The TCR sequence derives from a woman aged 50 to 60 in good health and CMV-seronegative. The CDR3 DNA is TGTGCCAGCAGCTTGGAGGGACAGGGGAAAACTGAAGCTTTCTTT. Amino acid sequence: CASSLEGQGKTEAFF.